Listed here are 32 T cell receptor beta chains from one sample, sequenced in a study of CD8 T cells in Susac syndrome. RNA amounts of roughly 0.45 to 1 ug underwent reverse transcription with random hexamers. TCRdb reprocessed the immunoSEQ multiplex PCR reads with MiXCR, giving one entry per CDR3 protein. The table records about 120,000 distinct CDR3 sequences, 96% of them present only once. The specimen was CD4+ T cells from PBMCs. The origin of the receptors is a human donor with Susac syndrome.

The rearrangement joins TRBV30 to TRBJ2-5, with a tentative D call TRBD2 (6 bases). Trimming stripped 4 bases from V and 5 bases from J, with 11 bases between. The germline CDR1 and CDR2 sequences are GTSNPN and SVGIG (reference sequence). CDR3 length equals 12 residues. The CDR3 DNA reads TGTGCCTGGACCGGCGGGACGGAGACCCAGTACTTC. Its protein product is CAWTGGTETQYF.

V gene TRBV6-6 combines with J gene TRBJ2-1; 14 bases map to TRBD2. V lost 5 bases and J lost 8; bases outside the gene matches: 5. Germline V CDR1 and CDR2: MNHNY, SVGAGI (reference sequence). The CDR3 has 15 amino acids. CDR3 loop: CASSPGTSGSYEQFF. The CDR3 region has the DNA TGTGCCAGCAGTCCCGGGACTAGCGGGAGTTATGAGCAGTTCTTC.

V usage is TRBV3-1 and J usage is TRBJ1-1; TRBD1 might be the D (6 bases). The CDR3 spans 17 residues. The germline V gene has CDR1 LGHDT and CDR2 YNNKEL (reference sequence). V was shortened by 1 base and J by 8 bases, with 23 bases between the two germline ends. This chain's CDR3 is CASSQVIGDKTGGEAFF. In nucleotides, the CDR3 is TGTGCCAGCAGCCAAGTCATCGGCGATAAGACAGGAGGGGAAGCTTTCTTT.

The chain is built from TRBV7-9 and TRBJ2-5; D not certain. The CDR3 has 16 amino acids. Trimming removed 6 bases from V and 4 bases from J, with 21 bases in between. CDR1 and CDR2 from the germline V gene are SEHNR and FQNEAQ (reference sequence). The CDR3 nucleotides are TGTGCCAGCAGTTTACGCATGGGCACCCGGAGAGAGACCCAGTACTTC. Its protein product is CASSLRMGTRRETQYF. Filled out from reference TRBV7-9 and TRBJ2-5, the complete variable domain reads DTGVSQNPRHKITKRGQNVTFRCDPISEHNRLYWYRQTLGQGPEFLTYFQNEAQLEKSRLLSDRFSAERPKGSFSTLEIQRTEQGDSAMYLCASSLRMGTRRETQYFGPGTRLLVL.

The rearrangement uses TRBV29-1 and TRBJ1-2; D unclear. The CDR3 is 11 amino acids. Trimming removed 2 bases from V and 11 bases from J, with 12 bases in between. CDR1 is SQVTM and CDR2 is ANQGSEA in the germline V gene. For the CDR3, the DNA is TGCAGCGTTGAAAGGGCGGAGTTGTACACCTTC. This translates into CSVERAELYTF.

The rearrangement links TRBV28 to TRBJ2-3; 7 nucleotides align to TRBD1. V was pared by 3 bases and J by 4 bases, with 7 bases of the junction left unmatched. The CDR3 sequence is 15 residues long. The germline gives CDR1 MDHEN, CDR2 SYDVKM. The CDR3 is CASSFGTAVADTQYF. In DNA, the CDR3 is TGTGCCAGCAGTTTCGGGACAGCGGTTGCAGATACGCAGTATTTT.

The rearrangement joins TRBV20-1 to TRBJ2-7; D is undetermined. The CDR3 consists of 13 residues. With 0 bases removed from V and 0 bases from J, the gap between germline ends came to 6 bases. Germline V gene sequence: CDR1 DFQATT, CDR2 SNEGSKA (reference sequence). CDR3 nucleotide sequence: TGCAGTGCTAGAGATGACGCCTCCTACGAGCAGTACTTC. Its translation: CSARDDASYEQYF.

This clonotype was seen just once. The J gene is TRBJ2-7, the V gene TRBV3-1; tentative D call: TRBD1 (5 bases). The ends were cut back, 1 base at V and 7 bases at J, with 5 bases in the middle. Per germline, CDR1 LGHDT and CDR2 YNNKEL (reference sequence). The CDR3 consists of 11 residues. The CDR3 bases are TGTGCCAGCAGCCAAGGGACAGAGCAGTACTTC. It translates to CASSQGTEQYF.

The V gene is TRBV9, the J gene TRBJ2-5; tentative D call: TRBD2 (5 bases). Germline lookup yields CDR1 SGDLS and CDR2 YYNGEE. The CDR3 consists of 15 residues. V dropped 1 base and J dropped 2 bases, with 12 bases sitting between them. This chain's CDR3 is CASSVMPSWQETQYF. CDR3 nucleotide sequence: TGTGCCAGCAGCGTAATGCCTAGCTGGCAAGAGACCCAGTACTTC.

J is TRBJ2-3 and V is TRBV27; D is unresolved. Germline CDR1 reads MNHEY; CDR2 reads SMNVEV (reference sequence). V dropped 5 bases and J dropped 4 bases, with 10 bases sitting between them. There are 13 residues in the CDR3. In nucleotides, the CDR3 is TGTGCCAGCAGTGACCGACTGTCAGATACGCAGTATTTT. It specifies CASSDRLSDTQYF.

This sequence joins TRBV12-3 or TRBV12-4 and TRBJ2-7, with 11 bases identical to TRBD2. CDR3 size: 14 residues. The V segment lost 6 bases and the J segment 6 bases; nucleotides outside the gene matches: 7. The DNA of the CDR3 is TGTGCCAGCAGACTAGCGGGAGAGGGGGTCGAGCAGTACTTC. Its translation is CASRLAGEGVEQYF.

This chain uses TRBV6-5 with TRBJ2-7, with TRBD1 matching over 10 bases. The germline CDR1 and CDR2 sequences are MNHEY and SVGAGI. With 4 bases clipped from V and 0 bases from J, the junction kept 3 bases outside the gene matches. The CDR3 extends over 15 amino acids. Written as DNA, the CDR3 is TGTGCCAGCAGTTTCCGGGACAGGGGCTCCTACGAGCAGTACTTC. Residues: CASSFRDRGSYEQYF.

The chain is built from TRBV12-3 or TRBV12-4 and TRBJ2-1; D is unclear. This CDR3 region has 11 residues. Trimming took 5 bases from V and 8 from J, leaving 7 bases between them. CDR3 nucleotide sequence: TGTGCCAGCAGTCCTTCATATGAGCAGTTCTTC. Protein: CASSPSYEQFF.

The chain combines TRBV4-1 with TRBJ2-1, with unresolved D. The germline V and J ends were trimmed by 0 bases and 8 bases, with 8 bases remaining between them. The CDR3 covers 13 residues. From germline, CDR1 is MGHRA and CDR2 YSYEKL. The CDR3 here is CASSQDSVDEQFF. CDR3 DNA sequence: TGCGCCAGCAGCCAAGATTCAGTAGATGAGCAGTTCTTC.

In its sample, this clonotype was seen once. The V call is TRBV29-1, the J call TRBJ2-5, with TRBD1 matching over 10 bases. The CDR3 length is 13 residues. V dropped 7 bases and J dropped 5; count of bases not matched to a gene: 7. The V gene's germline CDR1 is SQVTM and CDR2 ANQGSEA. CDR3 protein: CSADRGLDETQYF. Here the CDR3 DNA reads TGCAGCGCCGACAGGGGGCTAGACGAGACCCAGTACTTC.

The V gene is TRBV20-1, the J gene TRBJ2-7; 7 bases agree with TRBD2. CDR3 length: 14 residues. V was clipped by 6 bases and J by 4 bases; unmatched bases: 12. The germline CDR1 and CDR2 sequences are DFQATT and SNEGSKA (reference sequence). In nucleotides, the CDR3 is TGCAGTGCCCAAAACCGGGATAGCGGGTACGAGCAGTACTTC. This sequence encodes CSAQNRDSGYEQYF.

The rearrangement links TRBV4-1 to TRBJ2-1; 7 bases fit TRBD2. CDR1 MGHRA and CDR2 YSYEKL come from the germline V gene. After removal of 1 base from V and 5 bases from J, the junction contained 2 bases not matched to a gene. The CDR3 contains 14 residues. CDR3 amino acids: CASSQGTRNNEQFF. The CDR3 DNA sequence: TGCGCCAGCAGCCAAGGGACTAGGAACAATGAGCAGTTCTTC.

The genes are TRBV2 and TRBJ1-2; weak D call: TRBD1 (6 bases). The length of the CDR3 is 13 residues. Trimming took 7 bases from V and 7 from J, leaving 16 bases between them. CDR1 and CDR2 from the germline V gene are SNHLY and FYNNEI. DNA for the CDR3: TGTGCCAGCACTGGTGGCAGGGGCCGTGGCTACACCTTC. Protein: CASTGGRGRGYTF.

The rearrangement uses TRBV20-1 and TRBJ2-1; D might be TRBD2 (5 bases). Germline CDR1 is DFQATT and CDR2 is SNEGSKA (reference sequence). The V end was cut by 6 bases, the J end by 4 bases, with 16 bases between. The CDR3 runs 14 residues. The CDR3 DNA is TGCAGTGCGCCCCTTGGGAGCGGATACAATGAGCAGTTCTTC. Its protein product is CSAPLGSGYNEQFF.

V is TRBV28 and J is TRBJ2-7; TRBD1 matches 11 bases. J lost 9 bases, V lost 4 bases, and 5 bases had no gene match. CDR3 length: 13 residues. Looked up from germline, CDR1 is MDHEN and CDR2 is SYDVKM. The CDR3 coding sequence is TGTGCCAGCAGTTCGGGACAGGGGGTCCGGCAGTACTTC. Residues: CASSSGQGVRQYF.

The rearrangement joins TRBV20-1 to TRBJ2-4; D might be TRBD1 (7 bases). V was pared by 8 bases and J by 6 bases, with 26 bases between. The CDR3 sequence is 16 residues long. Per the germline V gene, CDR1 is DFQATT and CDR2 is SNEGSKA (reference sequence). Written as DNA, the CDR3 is TGCAGTTACCTTGACAGGGAGGATGCGGGACGAAACATTCAGTACTTC. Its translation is CSYLDREDAGRNIQYF.

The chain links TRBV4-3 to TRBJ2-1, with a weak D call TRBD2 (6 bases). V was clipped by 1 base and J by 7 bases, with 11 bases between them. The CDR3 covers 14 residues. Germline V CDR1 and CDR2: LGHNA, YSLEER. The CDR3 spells CASSQVTSRNEQFF. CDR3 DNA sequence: TGCGCCAGCAGCCAAGTTACTAGCAGGAATGAGCAGTTCTTC.

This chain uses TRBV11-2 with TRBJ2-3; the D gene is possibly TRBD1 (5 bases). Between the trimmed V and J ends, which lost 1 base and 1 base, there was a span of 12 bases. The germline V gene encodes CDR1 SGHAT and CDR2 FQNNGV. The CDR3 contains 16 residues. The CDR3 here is CASSLAVTARTDTQYF. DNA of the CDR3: TGTGCCAGCAGCTTAGCGGTGACAGCTCGCACAGATACGCAGTATTTT.

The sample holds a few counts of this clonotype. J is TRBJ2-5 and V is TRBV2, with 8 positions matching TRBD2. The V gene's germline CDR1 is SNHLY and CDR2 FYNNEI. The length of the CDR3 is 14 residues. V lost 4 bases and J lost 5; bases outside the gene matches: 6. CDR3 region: CASSVSSGGETQYF. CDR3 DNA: TGTGCCAGCAGTGTTTCCTCGGGGGGGGAGACCCAGTACTTC.

The chain's CDR3 is CASLGQGRTEAFF. In DNA form, the CDR3 reads TGTGCCAGCCTGGGACAGGGTCGGACTGAAGCTTTCTTT. This chain joins TRBV28 and TRBJ1-1; 9 bases align to TRBD1. Germline V lookup: CDR1 MDHEN, CDR2 SYDVKM. This CDR3 is 13 amino acids long. J was trimmed by 5 bases and V by 8 bases; bases with no gene match: 6.

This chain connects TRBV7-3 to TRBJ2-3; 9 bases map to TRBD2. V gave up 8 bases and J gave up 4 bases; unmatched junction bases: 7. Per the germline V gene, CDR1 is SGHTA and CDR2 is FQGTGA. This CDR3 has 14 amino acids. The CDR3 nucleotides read TGTGCCAGCGGGGGCGGGAGGGCCGCAGATACGCAGTATTTT. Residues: CASGGGRAADTQYF.

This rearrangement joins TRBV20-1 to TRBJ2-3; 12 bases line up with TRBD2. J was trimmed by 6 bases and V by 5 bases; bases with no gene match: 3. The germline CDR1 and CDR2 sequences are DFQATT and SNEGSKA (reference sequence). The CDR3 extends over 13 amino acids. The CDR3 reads CSARTSGMDTQYF. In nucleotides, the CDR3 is TGCAGTGCTCGGACTAGCGGGATGGATACGCAGTATTTT.

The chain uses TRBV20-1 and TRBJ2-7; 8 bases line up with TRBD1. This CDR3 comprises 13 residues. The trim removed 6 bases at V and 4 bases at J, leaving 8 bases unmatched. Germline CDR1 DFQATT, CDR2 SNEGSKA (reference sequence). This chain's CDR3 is CSAPGQDVYEQYF. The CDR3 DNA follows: TGCAGTGCCCCGGGACAGGACGTTTACGAGCAGTACTTC.

The CDR3 sequence: CSASPRQGAGEQFF. In DNA form, the CDR3 reads TGCAGTGCTAGCCCGAGACAGGGGGCTGGTGAGCAGTTCTTC. The chain carries TRBV20-1 and TRBJ2-1; 10 nucleotides align to TRBD1. Unmatched junction bases numbered 8, after V lost 3 bases and J lost 9 bases. CDR1 is DFQATT and CDR2 is SNEGSKA in the germline V gene (reference sequence). The CDR3 extends over 14 amino acids.

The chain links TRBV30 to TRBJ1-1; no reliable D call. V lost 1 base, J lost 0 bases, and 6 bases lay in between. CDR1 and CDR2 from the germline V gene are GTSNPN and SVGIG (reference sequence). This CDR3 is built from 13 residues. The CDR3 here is CAWSGWVNTEAFF. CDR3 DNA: TGTGCCTGGAGTGGTTGGGTGAACACTGAAGCTTTCTTT.

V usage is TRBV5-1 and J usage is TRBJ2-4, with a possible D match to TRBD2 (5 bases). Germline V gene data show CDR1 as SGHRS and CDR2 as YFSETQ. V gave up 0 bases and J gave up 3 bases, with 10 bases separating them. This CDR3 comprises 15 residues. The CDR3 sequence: CASSLGGGGKNIQYF. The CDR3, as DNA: TGCGCCAGCAGCTTGGGAGGAGGAGGCAAAAACATTCAGTACTTC. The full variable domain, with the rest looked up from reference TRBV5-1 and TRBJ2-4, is KAGVTQTPRYLIKTRGQQVTLSCSPISGHRSVSWYQQTPGQGLQFLFEYFSETQRNKGNFPGRFSGRQFSNSRSEMNVSTLELGDSALYLCASSLGGGGKNIQYFGAGTRLSVL.

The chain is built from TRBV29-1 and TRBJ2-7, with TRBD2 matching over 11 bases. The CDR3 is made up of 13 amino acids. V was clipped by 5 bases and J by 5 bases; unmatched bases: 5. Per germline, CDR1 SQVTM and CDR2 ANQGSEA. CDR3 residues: CSVRTSGSHEQYF. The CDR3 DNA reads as TGCAGCGTTCGTACTAGCGGGAGCCACGAGCAGTACTTC.